This is a list of T cell receptor beta chains from one sample in a study of CD8 T cells in ankylosing spondylitis. TCRdb recomputed calls from the 5' RACE reads with MiXCR, one row per CDR3 protein. The repertoire holds hundreds of thousands of distinct CDR3 sequences, with around 26% as singletons. Sequencing was done on a sample of blood, either unsorted or a sorted T cell fraction (not recorded which). The receptor set was obtained from a male donor with ankylosing spondylitis. Each CDR3 is given with its conserved first and last residue. Fields, in order: CDR3 length, D gene, V gene, clone size, J gene, CDR3 DNA, CDR3 protein. A D gene is named only where the DNA matches it firmly. Not every row has a clone size; where given, it reads once, few, many or a size class.

17	TRBD2	TRBV2	few	TRBJ2-1	TGTGCCACTTCTGGACTAGCTGGGGTTAGGTCCTACAATGAGCAGTTCTTC	CATSGLAGVRSYNEQFF
15	.	TRBV4-1	few	TRBJ2-1	TGCGCCAGCAGCCAAGAACCCTGGGCCTACAATGAGCAGTTCTTC	CASSQEPWAYNEQFF
14	TRBD2	TRBV12-3/TRBV12-4	few	TRBJ2-5	TGTGCCAGCAGTCACAGCGGGACGCAAGAGACCCAGTACTTC	CASSHSGTQETQYF
15	.	TRBV12-3/TRBV12-4	.	TRBJ2-4	TGTGCCAGCAGTCCGGGGGTCCTCGGAGGAAACATTCAGTACTTC	CASSPGVLGGNIQYF
16	.	TRBV3-1	few	TRBJ2-6	TGTGCCAGCAGCCAAGCGGTTACAGCCGGGGCCAACGTCCTGACTTTC	CASSQAVTAGANVLTF
15	TRBD2	TRBV5-1	many	TRBJ2-1	TGCGCCAGCAGCTTCGGACTAGCGGTATACAATGAGCAGTTCTTC	CASSFGLAVYNEQFF
16	.	TRBV5-6	.	TRBJ2-3	TGTGCCAGCAGCTTGTCTTCCCGGGGGAGCACAGATACGCAGTATTTT	CASSLSSRGSTDTQYF
16	.	TRBV5-1	few	TRBJ2-1	TGCGCCAGCAGCTTGGATCCCGTCGGCATCTACAATGAGCAGTTCTTC	CASSLDPVGIYNEQFF
15	TRBD2	TRBV11-3	.	TRBJ2-2	TGTGCCAGCAGCTTTGGACTAGCGGACACCGGGGAGCTGTTTTTT	CASSFGLADTGELFF
14	.	TRBV11-3	once	TRBJ2-5	TGTGCCAGCAGCTTGGGCTGGGCCGGAGAGACCCAGTACTTC	CASSLGWAGETQYF
14	.	TRBV4-2	few	TRBJ2-5	TGTGCCAGCAGCCAAGATAGGCGGGGAGAGACCCAGTACTTC	CASSQDRRGETQYF
16	.	TRBV5-1	.	TRBJ2-2	TGCGCCAGCAGCTTGCGCGGGATCGCGAACACCGGGGAGCTGTTTTTT	CASSLRGIANTGELFF
15	.	TRBV20-1	once	TRBJ1-3	TGCAGTGCTAGAGATCCCAGGGGAAACGGAAACACCATATATTTT	CSARDPRGNGNTIYF
15	TRBD2	TRBV5-1	few	TRBJ2-1	TGCGCCAGCAGCTTCCGGACTAGCGGAGACAATGAGCAGTTCTTC	CASSFRTSGDNEQFF
14	.	TRBV14	.	TRBJ1-1	TGTGCCAGCAGCCAATGGGGCTGGAACGCTGAAGCTTTCTTT	CASSQWGWNAEAFF
12	.	TRBV6-2/TRBV6-3	few	TRBJ2-7	TGTGCCAGCAGTTACGCCTCCTACGAGCAGTACTTC	CASSYASYEQYF
15	TRBD2	TRBV7-7	.	TRBJ2-2	TGTGCCAGCAGCCCGCTAGCGGGAGCCACCGGGGAGCTGTTTTTT	CASSPLAGATGELFF
16	.	TRBV5-1	many	TRBJ1-1	TGCGCCAGCAGCTTGGATAGCGGCAGGGTAAGAACTGAAGCTTTCTTT	CASSLDSGRVRTEAFF
14	.	TRBV9	.	TRBJ1-1	TGTGCCAGCAGCGCCACAGGACAGAACACTGAAGCTTTCTTT	CASSATGQNTEAFF
14	TRBD2	TRBV9	few	TRBJ2-7	TGTGCCAGCAGCGTTCTTAGCGGGAGCTACGAGCAGTACTTC	CASSVLSGSYEQYF
15	TRBD1	TRBV11-2	few	TRBJ2-1	TGTGCCAGCAGCTTACAGGGGGCATGGGACAATGAGCAGTTCTTC	CASSLQGAWDNEQFF
12	.	TRBV29-1	.	TRBJ2-3	TGCAGCGCGGGAGTCTCGATGGATACGCAGTATTTT	CSAGVSMDTQYF
14	TRBD2	TRBV27	few	TRBJ2-3	TGTGCGGGGATCGCTAGCGGGAGCACAGATACGCAGTATTTT	CAGIASGSTDTQYF
14	TRBD2	TRBV5-1	.	TRBJ2-3	TGCGCCAGCAGGCTAGCGGGAGAATGGGATACGCAGTATTTT	CASRLAGEWDTQYF
16	TRBD2	TRBV6-1	.	TRBJ2-5	TGTGCCAGCAGTACCGCCTTACTAGCGGGAGAGGTGACCCAGTACTTC	CASSTALLAGEVTQYF